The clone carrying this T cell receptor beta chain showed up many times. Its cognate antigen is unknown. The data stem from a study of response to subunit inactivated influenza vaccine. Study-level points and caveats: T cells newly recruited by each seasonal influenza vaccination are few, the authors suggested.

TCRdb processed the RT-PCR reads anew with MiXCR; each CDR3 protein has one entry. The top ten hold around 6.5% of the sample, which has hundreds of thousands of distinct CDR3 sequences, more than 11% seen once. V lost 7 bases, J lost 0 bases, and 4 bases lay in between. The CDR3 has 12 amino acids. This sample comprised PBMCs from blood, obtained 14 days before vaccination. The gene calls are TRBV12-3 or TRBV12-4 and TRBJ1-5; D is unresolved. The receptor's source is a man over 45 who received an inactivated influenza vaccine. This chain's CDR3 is CASTYSNQPQHF. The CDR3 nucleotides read TGTGCCAGCACATATAGCAATCAGCCCCAGCATTTT.